The 25 T cell receptor beta chains listed next were all sequenced from one sample in a study of blood T cell repertoires in COVID-19. Clones were read by immunoSEQ multiplex PCR, and TCRdb kept only the in-frame ones, dropping some. This table holds 360,000 or so clones, roughly nine tenths found once. Material for sequencing was PBMCs or T cells enriched from blood (not recorded which). Receptors were obtained from a woman in her twenties or thirties who had recovered from COVID-19.

This sequence joins TRBV7-2 and TRBJ2-7, with 7 nucleotides matching TRBD2. This CDR3 has 14 amino acids. The V gene's germline CDR1 is SGHTA and CDR2 FQGNSA. V was pared by 1 base and J by 7 bases, with 7 bases of the junction left unmatched. In DNA form, the CDR3 reads TGTGCCAGCAGCTTAGTACTCGGACTAGGTGAGCAGTACTTC. Its translation: CASSLVLGLGEQYF.

The genes are TRBV5-1 and TRBJ2-1, with D perhaps TRBD2 (6 bases). The CDR3 runs to 16 residues. Germline V CDR1 and CDR2: SGHRS, YFSETQ. The V gene lost 4 bases and the J gene lost 5 bases, with 19 bases spanning the gap. Here the CDR3 DNA reads TGCGCCAGCAGCCTCCTAGGGACTCAAGTAAACAATGAGCAGTTCTTC. It is translated as CASSLLGTQVNNEQFF.

This clone was recorded only once. The chain joins TRBV2 to TRBJ2-2, with D perhaps TRBD2 (6 bases). V gave up 3 bases and J gave up 4 bases, with 15 bases separating them. CDR1 and CDR2 from the germline V gene are SNHLY and FYNNEI. The CDR3 is 16 amino acids. The CDR3 DNA follows: TGTGCCAGCAGTGATTATTATCCGGGAGCCACCGGGGAGCTGTTTTTT. Its translation is CASSDYYPGATGELFF.

The chain couples TRBV7-9 to TRBJ1-3; no clear D gene. With 0 bases removed from V and 0 bases from J, the gap between germline ends came to 9 bases. From germline, CDR1 is SEHNR and CDR2 FQNEAQ (reference sequence). The CDR3 length is 16 residues. The CDR3 nucleotides are TGTGCCAGCAGCTTAGCGGGCGGGCCCTCTGGAAACACCATATATTTT. It yields the protein CASSLAGGPSGNTIYF.

This clone was detected many times. This rearrangement joins TRBV28 to TRBJ1-4; D gene unclear. Germline values: CDR1 MDHEN, CDR2 SYDVKM. V lost 2 bases and J lost 10, with 5 bases in between. The CDR3 runs to 11 residues. CDR3 sequence (DNA): TGTGCCAGCAGTTTAACAAGAAAACTGTTTTTT. Amino acid sequence: CASSLTRKLFF.

The chain carries TRBV4-1 and TRBJ2-7; D gene ambiguous. Trimming took 0 bases from V and 11 from J, leaving 14 bases between them. The CDR3 sequence is 13 residues long. Per the germline V gene, CDR1 is MGHRA and CDR2 is YSYEKL. The CDR3 here is CASSQDVTASEYF. CDR3 nucleotides: TGCGCCAGCAGCCAAGATGTAACAGCCTCCGAGTACTTC.

The rearrangement joins TRBV15 to TRBJ2-7; no clear D gene. The CDR3 has 13 amino acids. Deletions cut 0 bases from V and 5 bases from J, with 8 bases between. The germline V gene encodes CDR1 LNHNV and CDR2 YYDKDF (reference sequence). The CDR3 DNA sequence: TGTGCCACCAGCAGAGATCGGTATGACGAGCAGTACTTC. Amino acids: CATSRDRYDEQYF. Combining the CDR3 with reference TRBV15 and TRBJ2-7 gives the whole variable domain DAMVIQNPRYQVTQFGKPVTLSCSQTLNHNVMYWYQQKSSQAPKLLFHYYDKDFNNEADTPDNFQSRRPNTSFCFLDIRSPGLGDTAMYLCATSRDRYDEQYFGPGTRLTVT.

The rearrangement uses TRBV7-9 and TRBJ1-2; D is ambiguous. The V end was cut by 1 base, the J end by 6 bases, with 9 bases between. Looked up from germline, CDR1 is SEHNR and CDR2 is FQNEAQ (reference sequence). This CDR3 has 13 amino acids. The chain's CDR3 is CASSLETPNGYTF. The CDR3, as DNA: TGTGCCAGCAGCTTAGAAACACCCAATGGCTACACCTTC.

The V and J genes are TRBV6-5 and TRBJ2-7, with 8 bases matching TRBD1. J lost 4 bases, V lost 5 bases, and 4 bases had no gene match. The CDR3 loop spans 13 amino acids. Per germline, CDR1 MNHEY and CDR2 SVGAGI. The CDR3 loop is CASSTGQDYEQYF. DNA for the CDR3: TGTGCCAGCAGTACGGGACAGGATTACGAGCAGTACTTC.

The chain has TRBV11-2 and TRBJ2-7; tentatively, D is TRBD2 (5 bases). Trimming took off 4 bases at V and 0 bases at J, with 10 bases between the two ends. The CDR3 loop spans 14 amino acids. Per the germline V gene, CDR1 is SGHAT and CDR2 is FQNNGV. CDR3 region: CASSWEQVSYEQYF. The CDR3 DNA reads as TGTGCCAGCAGCTGGGAGCAGGTCTCCTACGAGCAGTACTTC. Full variable domain (missing parts from reference TRBV11-2 and TRBJ2-7): EAGVAQSPRYKIIEKRQSVAFWCNPISGHATLYWYQQILGQGPKLLIQFQNNGVVDDSQLPKDRFSAERLKGVDSTLKIQPAKLEDSAVYLCASSWEQVSYEQYFGPGTRLTVT.

The chain has TRBV2 and TRBJ1-2, with a possible D match to TRBD1 (6 bases). Germline CDR1 is SNHLY and CDR2 is FYNNEI. V lost 8 bases, J lost 2 bases, and 9 bases lay in between. The CDR3 totals 12 residues. This CDR3 is CASQQGNYGYTF. CDR3 DNA sequence: TGTGCCAGCCAACAGGGCAACTATGGCTACACCTTC.

The rearrangement joins TRBV5-1 to TRBJ1-2; 12 bases line up with TRBD1. J gave up 5 bases and V 1 base, and 9 bases lay outside the gene matches. This CDR3 is 17 amino acids long. Germline V gene lookup returns CDR1 SGHRS and CDR2 YFSETQ. The DNA of the CDR3 is TGCGCCAGCAGCTTGACCCCGGGACAGGGGGCGCAATATGGCTACACCTTC. It encodes CASSLTPGQGAQYGYTF. Drawing the rest from reference TRBV5-1 and TRBJ1-2, the complete variable domain is KAGVTQTPRYLIKTRGQQVTLSCSPISGHRSVSWYQQTPGQGLQFLFEYFSETQRNKGNFPGRFSGRQFSNSRSEMNVSTLELGDSALYLCASSLTPGQGAQYGYTFGSGTRLTVV.

The chain combines TRBV19 with TRBJ1-2; 8 bases are a match to TRBD1. This CDR3 comprises 16 residues. Germline loops: CDR1 LNHDA, CDR2 SQIVND (reference sequence). Unmatched junction bases numbered 10, after V lost 3 bases and J lost 4 bases. This chain's CDR3 is CASSIFAGQEVYGYTF. In DNA, the CDR3 is TGTGCCAGTAGTATCTTTGCGGGACAGGAAGTCTATGGCTACACCTTC.

The V gene is TRBV6-1, the J gene TRBJ1-6, with 7 positions matching TRBD1. Germline V CDR1 and CDR2: MNHNS, SASEGT. The J segment lost 8 bases and the V segment lost 3 bases, leaving 7 bases of the junction unmatched. This CDR3 region has 15 residues. CDR3 protein: CASSDVRGFDSPLHF. CDR3 nucleotides: TGTGCCAGCAGTGATGTCAGGGGGTTCGATTCACCCCTCCACTTT.

V and J are TRBV10-3 and TRBJ2-7; TRBD2 matches 7 bases. With 0 bases clipped from V and 0 bases from J, the junction kept 5 bases outside the gene matches. This CDR3 comprises 16 residues. The germline gives CDR1 ENHRY, CDR2 SYGVKD. Here the CDR3 DNA reads TGTGCCATCAGTGAGTCGCCTAGCGGAAGCTCCTACGAGCAGTACTTC. Amino acids: CAISESPSGSSYEQYF.

The chain recombines TRBV5-6 with TRBJ2-5; a weak D match, TRBD1 (6 bases). CDR1 and CDR2 from the germline V gene are SGHDT and YYEEEE. The V end lost 0 bases, the J end lost 4 bases, and 16 bases lay between the germline ends. There are 16 residues in the CDR3. CDR3 nucleotides: TGTGCCAGCAGCTTGGGGGGGCAGGGTCAGGGAGAGACCCAGTACTTC. Translation: CASSLGGQGQGETQYF.

The chain carries TRBV27 and TRBJ2-1; D is perhaps TRBD1 (7 bases). The CDR3 consists of 12 residues. V was cut by 3 bases and J by 9 bases, with 9 bases left in between. Germline CDR1 MNHEY, CDR2 SMNVEV (reference sequence). The CDR3 DNA reads TGTGCCAGCAGTTTCCAGGGGGGTGAGCAGTTCTTC. As protein: CASSFQGGEQFF.

Here the CDR3 reads CASSQGQAYGYTF. The CDR3 DNA is TGTGCCAGCAGCCAGGGACAGGCTTATGGCTACACCTTC. This chain connects TRBV2 to TRBJ1-2, with 8 positions matching TRBD1. Germline V gene sequence: CDR1 SNHLY, CDR2 FYNNEI. J lost 5 bases, V lost 6 bases, and 5 bases had no gene match. The CDR3 sequence is 13 residues long.

The CDR3 spells CASSENSPDTQYF. The CDR3 nucleotides are TGTGCCAGCAGTGAAAATAGTCCAGATACGCAGTATTTT. V is TRBV6-1 and J is TRBJ2-3; D unclear. Germline CDR1 is MNHNS and CDR2 is SASEGT. This CDR3 is built from 13 residues. V was clipped by 2 bases and J by 4 bases, with 7 bases between them.

In the case of this clone: One end of the junction fails to match germline, which may point to a read error. The chain carries TRBV7-7 and TRBJ1-2; 12 nucleotides match TRBD1. The CDR3 sequence is 16 residues long. Germline V gene sequence: CDR1 SSHAT, CDR2 FNYEAQ (reference sequence). The CDR3, as DNA: TGTGCTAGCAGCCCACCTCTGGGACAGGGGGCGCATGGCTACACCTTC. Protein: CASSPPLGQGAHGYTF.

The chain joins TRBV3-1 (or the pseudogene TRBV3-2) to TRBJ2-1, with 12 bases that match TRBD2. CDR1 is LGHDT and CDR2 is YNNKEL in the germline V gene (reference sequence). The CDR3 totals 18 residues. The V and J ends lost 4 bases and 7 bases, in that order; junction bases with no gene match: 14. This CDR3 reads CASSPRRLAGDVPNEQFF. The CDR3 DNA follows: TGTGCCAGCAGCCCGCGGCGACTAGCGGGAGATGTCCCAAATGAGCAGTTCTTC.

This clone was found once. The DNA for the CDR3 is TGCGCCAGCAGCCTTGGGCTCTACGAGGAGCAGTACTTC. Amino acid sequence: CASSLGLYEEQYF. The rearrangement links TRBV4-1 to TRBJ2-7; D unresolved. CDR3 length: 13 residues. Germline V gene lookup returns CDR1 MGHRA and CDR2 YSYEKL. V lost 4 bases and J 7 bases, leaving 14 bases between the germline ends.

The CDR3 DNA sequence: TGTGCCAGTAGTTACCGGGACAGGAGAGATCAGCCCCAGCATTTT. This codes for CASSYRDRRDQPQHF. The V gene is TRBV19, the J gene TRBJ1-5; TRBD1 aligns across 8 bases. The CDR3 is 15 amino acids. Germline loops: CDR1 LNHDA, CDR2 SQIVND (reference sequence). Trimming cost V 5 bases and J 5 bases; bases outside gene matches: 8.

The V and J genes are TRBV30 and TRBJ2-1; D is undetermined. Germline V gene lookup returns CDR1 GTSNPN and CDR2 SVGIG (reference sequence). This CDR3 has 13 amino acids. V lost 4 bases to trimming and J lost 4 bases, with 11 bases between them. DNA for the CDR3: TGTGCCTGGACCACCACAGTGTACAATGAGCAGTTCTTC. This sequence encodes CAWTTTVYNEQFF.

This sequence joins TRBV25-1 and TRBJ2-7; unclear D gene. The germline CDR1 and CDR2 sequences are MGHDK and SYGVNS. V was pared by 2 bases and J by 1 base, with 6 bases between. The CDR3 contains 13 residues. CDR3 amino acids: CASSEELSYEQYF. The CDR3 nucleotides read TGTGCCAGCAGTGAAGAGTTGTCCTACGAGCAGTACTTC.